Below are 20 T cell receptor beta chains sequenced from a single sample in a study of vaccination effects on CD4 cells after COVID-19 (dated by TCRdb to 2021 to 2024). Libraries came from the immunoSEQ multiplex PCR assay. The immuneACCESS repertoire file appears here via TCRdb, limited to in-frame rearrangements. These files lack a portion of the clones; in checked studies, under half of the deficit traces to unresolved V genes, and the cause of the others is not known. For this sample the table gives some 70,000 clones, of which roughly 80% were detected only once. Of the sample, about 2.5% falls within the top ten clones. These receptors have no known antigen. After less than eleven days of culture, CD4+ T cells were isolated with the EasySep CD4+ T cell isolation kit. Each participant got two doses of an mRNA SARS-CoV-2 vaccine, either BNT162b2 or mRNA-1273. Sequencing was performed on CD4+ T cells from PBMCs cultured without peptide, taken after COVID-19 vaccination. These TCRs come from a human donor who received a COVID-19 vaccine.

This chain connects TRBV12-3 or TRBV12-4 to TRBJ1-2, with a tentative D call TRBD1 (5 bases). CDR3 length: 13 amino acids. The ends were cut back, 5 bases at V and 8 bases at J, with 15 bases in the middle. The CDR3 loop reads CASSLGDPWGYTF. CDR3 coding DNA: TGTGCCAGCAGTCTAGGGGACCCATGGGGCTACACCTTC.

This chain joins TRBV7-9 and TRBJ2-3; no definite D call. The CDR3 runs to 11 residues. V dropped 5 bases and J dropped 1 base, with 1 base sitting between them. Germline V lookup: CDR1 SEHNR, CDR2 FQNEAQ (reference sequence). The CDR3, as DNA: TGTGCCAGCAGCCGCACAGATACGCAGTATTTT. As protein: CASSRTDTQYF.

The chain couples TRBV9 to TRBJ1-5; D is uncertain. The germline CDR1 and CDR2 sequences are SGDLS and YYNGEE. Trimming removed 0 bases from V and 7 bases from J, with 17 bases in between. CDR3 length equals 16 residues. The CDR3 sequence is CASSVGFSIKLQPQHF. The CDR3 DNA reads TGTGCCAGCAGCGTAGGGTTTTCGATCAAGTTGCAGCCCCAGCATTTT.

The chain carries TRBV2 and TRBJ2-2; 13 nucleotides agree with TRBD2. Germline V CDR1 and CDR2: SNHLY, FYNNEI. This CDR3 comprises 14 residues. With V trimmed by 9 bases and J by 6 bases, 4 bases remained unmatched. Written as DNA, the CDR3 is TGTGCCAGTAAACTAGCGGGGGGGCCCGGGGAGCTGTTTTTT. Encoded protein: CASKLAGGPGELFF.

The genes are TRBV1 and TRBJ2-5; TRBD2 is the table's D call, not checked against the DNA. TRBV1 is a listed pseudogene. The CDR3 length is 15 residues. CDR3 sequence (DNA): TGCACCAGCAGGCTAGGGACTAGTCGGGAAGAGACCCAGTACTTC. Translating gives CTSRLGTSREETQYF.

The V gene is TRBV19, the J gene TRBJ2-3; 10 bases match TRBD1. The CDR3 is 16 amino acids. V was pared by 0 bases and J by 3 bases, with 3 bases of the junction left unmatched. Germline V gene data show CDR1 as LNHDA and CDR2 as SQIVND (reference sequence). The CDR3 loop reads CASSIEGQGSTDTQYF. For the CDR3, the DNA is TGTGCCAGTAGTATAGAGGGACAGGGGTCAACAGATACGCAGTATTTT.

The chain is built from TRBV11-2 and TRBJ1-2, with D possibly TRBD1 on 6 matching bases. The germline V gene has CDR1 SGHAT and CDR2 FQNNGV. The length of the CDR3 is 12 residues. The ends were cut back, 2 bases at V and 8 bases at J, with 9 bases in the middle. The CDR3 DNA reads as TGTGCCAGCAGCTTAAGGGGGAGCGGCTACACCTTC. It yields the protein CASSLRGSGYTF. The full variable domain, rest sourced from reference TRBV11-2 and TRBJ1-2, is EAGVAQSPRYKIIEKRQSVAFWCNPISGHATLYWYQQILGQGPKLLIQFQNNGVVDDSQLPKDRFSAERLKGVDSTLKIQPAKLEDSAVYLCASSLRGSGYTFGSGTRLTVV.

The chain links TRBV21-1 to TRBJ2-6. TRBV21-1 is described as a pseudogene. The CDR3 extends over 22 amino acids. This chain's CDR3 is CASSTPGPGPHQGSAWANVLTF. CDR3 DNA sequence: TGTGCCAGCAGCACCCCAGGGCCGGGACCGCATCAAGGGTCTGCCTGGGCCAACGTCCTGACTTTC.

The rearrangement links TRBV2 to TRBJ2-3; D is perhaps TRBD2 (6 bases). V was cut by 7 bases and J by 2 bases, with 16 bases left in between. The germline gives CDR1 SNHLY, CDR2 FYNNEI. CDR3 length: 15 amino acids. CDR3 in DNA: TGTGCCAGCATATCTAGAAGCGGGCTCACAGATACGCAGTATTTT. Its protein is CASISRSGLTDTQYF.

V is TRBV4-1 and J is TRBJ1-4; D is possibly TRBD1 (5 bases). Germline V CDR1 and CDR2: MGHRA, YSYEKL. The CDR3 is 13 amino acids. Trimming took off 4 bases at V and 7 bases at J, with 10 bases between the two ends. The CDR3 loop reads CASSLGAPEKLFF. The CDR3 coding sequence is TGCGCCAGCAGCCTTGGGGCACCTGAAAAACTGTTTTTT.

J is TRBJ1-4 and V is TRBV5-1; 10 bases map to TRBD1. The CDR3 consists of 14 residues. V lost 4 bases and J lost 5; bases outside the gene matches: 2. The germline V gene encodes CDR1 SGHRS and CDR2 YFSETQ. The CDR3 nucleotides read TGCGCCAGCAGCGTGGGACAGGGGAATGAAAAACTGTTTTTT. Protein product: CASSVGQGNEKLFF.

The chain recombines TRBV5-1 with TRBJ1-2, with 7 bases fitting TRBD1. The germline CDR1 and CDR2 sequences are SGHRS and YFSETQ. This CDR3 comprises 15 residues. J lost 8 bases, V lost 2 bases, and 12 bases had no gene match. CDR3 nucleotide sequence: TGCGCCAGCAGCTTATCACAGGGGAGAGGTGACGGCTACACCTTC. As protein: CASSLSQGRGDGYTF.

Remarks on this clone: At one end, the junction sequence differs from germline, possibly due to a read error. V is TRBV30 and J is TRBJ1-6; 7 bases agree with TRBD1. Germline-derived CDR1 and CDR2 are GTSNPN and SVGIG (reference sequence). The CDR3 consists of 14 residues. DNA for the CDR3: TGTGCCTGGAGGCGGACAGGCTATGATTCACCCCTCCACTTT. This gives the protein CAWRRTGYDSPLHF.

CDR3 bases: TGTGCCAGCAGTGAAGTGGAAGGAAATCAGCCCCAGCATTTT. Encoded protein: CASSEVEGNQPQHF. The chain joins TRBV2 to TRBJ1-5; D is unresolved. Germline CDR1 is SNHLY and CDR2 is FYNNEI. V lost 1 base and J 4 bases, leaving 8 bases between the germline ends. The CDR3 extends over 14 amino acids.

The CDR3 DNA follows: TGTGCCATCAGTACCCCACTAGAATATAATTCACCCCTCCACTTT. Translation gives CAISTPLEYNSPLHF. This chain connects TRBV10-3 to TRBJ1-6; D not certain. Germline values: CDR1 ENHRY, CDR2 SYGVKD. Trimming took off 5 bases at V and 4 bases at J, with 12 bases between the two ends. There are 15 residues in the CDR3.

V is TRBV11-3 and J is TRBJ2-3, with a weak D call TRBD2 (7 bases). The CDR3 is 16 amino acids. CDR1 and CDR2 (germline): SGHNT, YENEEA. V lost 5 bases, J lost 2 bases, and 17 bases lay in between. The CDR3 region is CASSPLGGATTDTQYF. The CDR3 DNA is TGTGCCAGCAGCCCCTTGGGGGGGGCCACCACAGATACGCAGTATTTT.

This clone was seen more than once but under ten times. The chain carries TRBV14 and TRBJ1-1, with TRBD1 as a possible D gene (6 bases). The CDR3 consists of 11 residues. Germline CDR1 is SGHDN and CDR2 is FVKESK. The V end lost 2 bases, the J end lost 10 bases, and 8 bases lay between the germline ends. For the CDR3, the DNA is TGTGCCAGCAGCCAACAGGGGAGAGCTTTCTTT. It yields the protein CASSQQGRAFF. Supplemented by reference TRBV14 and TRBJ1-1, the full variable domain reads EAGVTQFPSHSVIEKGQTVTLRCDPISGHDNLYWYRRVMGKEIKFLLHFVKESKQDESGMPNNRFLAERTGGTYSTLKVQPAELEDSGVYFCASSQQGRAFFGQGTRLTVV.

The chain has TRBV10-3 and TRBJ1-5; perhaps TRBD1 as D (5 bases). Germline CDR1 ENHRY, CDR2 SYGVKD. CDR3 length: 14 residues. Trimming left V 3 bases short and J 1 base short, with 7 bases between. This CDR3 is CAISDPGSNQPQHF. The CDR3 DNA reads as TGTGCCATCAGTGACCCAGGGAGCAATCAGCCCCAGCATTTT.

This clone was counted between two and nine times. V is TRBV5-8 and J is TRBJ2-5, with D possibly being TRBD2 (5 bases). The CDR3 extends over 14 amino acids. V was cut by 7 bases and J by 1 base, with 14 bases left in between. CDR1 is SGHTS, CDR2 YDEGEE, per germline. The CDR3 region has the DNA TGTGCCAGCCCCACGTGGAGCGGCCAAGAGACCCAGTACTTC. Amino acid sequence: CASPTWSGQETQYF.

In DNA form, the CDR3 reads TGTGCCAGCTCACCCGGGACAGGGAGGCCAGATACGCAGTATTTT. Residues: CASSPGTGRPDTQYF. The chain links TRBV18 to TRBJ2-3; TRBD1 matches at 9 bases. Germline V CDR1 and CDR2: KGHSH, LQKENI. Trimming at V came to 3 bases and at J to 4 bases, leaving 5 bases not matched to a gene. CDR3 size: 15 residues. Full variable domain (rest looked up from reference TRBV18 and TRBJ2-3): NAGVMQNPRHLVRRRGQEARLRCSPMKGHSHVYWYRQLPEEGLKFMVYLQKENIIDESGMPKERFSAEFPKEGPSILRIQQVVRGDSAAYFCASSPGTGRPDTQYFGPGTRLTVL.